This T cell receptor (beta chain) was recovered during a study of blood T cell repertoires in COVID-19. Study-level information: The samples span acute and convalescent COVID-19 from the United States, Italy and Spain. The analysed material was cDNA or gDNA that came from T cells, B-cell-depleted T cells, or PBMCs.

In the original processing: Amplification of reference gene primers was used by the study to estimate nucleated cell counts. This table comes from immunoSEQ multiplex PCR, and its TCRdb copy is limited to in-frame clones, with some not included. The V and J calls and clone size are taken from that table; D and trimming were inferred from the DNA. The sample has under 250,000 clones, 84% seen once. CDR3 length equals 12 residues. Germline CDR1 MDHEN, CDR2 SYDVKM. The clonotype originates from a woman aged 25 to 39 who had recovered from COVID-19. The sequencing input was peripheral blood. The V and J genes are TRBV28 and TRBJ1-2, with 8 bases that match TRBD1. CDR3 bases: TGTGCGTACGAACAGGGGGACTATGGCTACACCTTC. Translated, it gives CAYEQGDYGYTF.